The 27 T cell receptor beta chains reported below all come from one sample, sequenced in a study of blood T cells in healthy people across ages. With a J-beta primer mix and a sample-barcoded 5' primer, a second PCR ran about 7 to 11 cycles. TCRdb passed the 5' RACE reads through MiXCR, listing each CDR3 protein once. The table records roughly 1,500,000 distinct CDR3 sequences, roughly a third of them present only once. What was sequenced was blood. The receptor set was obtained from a woman aged 25-40 years in good health.

The CDR3 loop is CSAPDLTSGGSYEQYF. The CDR3 nucleotides are TGCAGTGCTCCCGACCTCACTAGCGGGGGTTCCTACGAGCAGTACTTC. The V and J genes are TRBV20-1 and TRBJ2-7, with 11 nucleotides matching TRBD2. The CDR3 contains 16 residues. The ends lost 5 bases at V and 1 base at J; junction bases unmatched: 10. Germline CDR1 DFQATT, CDR2 SNEGSKA (reference sequence).

This clonotype was recorded only once. This may arise from a read error, as a much more abundant clone is one base away. The V gene is TRBV7-2, the J gene TRBJ2-5; possibly TRBD2 for D (6 bases). This CDR3 contains 16 residues. Germline V CDR1 and CDR2: SGHTA, FQGNSA. Trimming shortened V by 0 bases and J by 11 bases, and 22 bases separated the two germline ends. The CDR3 protein is CASSLAHRGIAYGQYF. CDR3 in DNA: TGTGCCAGCAGCTTAGCGCACCGGGGGATCGCCTACGGGCAGTACTTC.

The DNA for the CDR3 is TGTGCCAGCAGCCTGGGTAGCGGTATTCACAATGAGCAGTACTTC. It translates to CASSLGSGIHNEQYF. The V and J genes are TRBV4-2 and TRBJ2-5; a weak D match, TRBD2 (6 bases). CDR3 length equals 15 residues. Germline CDR1 and CDR2: LGHNA and YNFKEQ. Trimming removed 4 bases at V and 11 bases at J, with 23 bases between.

The V and J genes are TRBV14 and TRBJ2-3; 9 positions match TRBD1. Trimming cost V 1 base and J 4 bases; bases outside gene matches: 12. In germline, CDR1 is SGHDN, CDR2 FVKESK. This CDR3 is 18 amino acids long. CDR3 sequence: CASSQAGTGSRLADTQYF. The CDR3 DNA sequence: TGTGCCAGCAGCCAAGCGGGGACAGGGAGCAGGCTAGCAGATACGCAGTATTTT. Drawing the rest from reference TRBV14 and TRBJ2-3, the complete variable domain is EAGVTQFPSHSVIEKGQTVTLRCDPISGHDNLYWYRRVMGKEIKFLLHFVKESKQDESGMPNNRFLAERTGGTYSTLKVQPAELEDSGVYFCASSQAGTGSRLADTQYFGPGTRLTVL.

This clonotype has at least ten counts. The chain is built from TRBV7-3 and TRBJ2-1, with D possibly TRBD1 on 5 matching bases. CDR3 size: 16 residues. V was pared by 2 bases and J by 7 bases, with 18 bases between. Germline values: CDR1 SGHTA, CDR2 FQGTGA. For the CDR3, the DNA is TGTGCCAGCAGCTTAGGGGCTAACGGGTGGGCGAATGAGCAGTTCTTC. Its translation: CASSLGANGWANEQFF.

The chain employs TRBV7-9 and TRBJ2-3; D remains ambiguous. Per germline, CDR1 SEHNR and CDR2 FQNEAQ (reference sequence). V lost 11 bases to trimming and J lost 3 bases, with 24 bases between them. This CDR3 has 16 amino acids. CDR3 nucleotides: TGTGCCGGCACCCAACAACAAGGGCATCAGACAGATACGCAGTATTTT. Translating it yields CAGTQQQGHQTDTQYF.

The chain links TRBV11-2 to TRBJ2-3; the match to TRBD2 covers 9 bases. The germline V gene has CDR1 SGHAT and CDR2 FQNNGV. CDR3 length: 19 amino acids. The V segment lost 3 bases and the J segment 3 bases; nucleotides outside the gene matches: 16. The CDR3 coding sequence is TGTGCCAGCAGCTTGGGTTTCATAGCGGGAGAGGGGGGTACAGATACGCAGTATTTT. As protein: CASSLGFIAGEGGTDTQYF.

The chain employs TRBV20-1 and TRBJ2-5, with 9 bases lining up with TRBD1. Germline-derived CDR1 and CDR2 are DFQATT and SNEGSKA (reference sequence). The V segment lost 0 bases and the J segment 1 base; nucleotides outside the gene matches: 6. The CDR3 covers 16 residues. In nucleotides, the CDR3 is TGCAGTGCTAGAGATAGGGGACAGGGAGGCCAAGAGACCCAGTACTTC. The encoded protein is CSARDRGQGGQETQYF.

The chain uses TRBV10-2 and TRBJ1-5; D call uncertain. Germline V CDR1 and CDR2: WSHSY, SAAADI. V lost 6 bases to trimming and J lost 9 bases, with 12 bases between them. This CDR3 has 12 residues. CDR3 nucleotides: TGCGCCAGCAGCCGTGTGGATGGGCCCCAGCATTTT. It codes for CASSRVDGPQHF.

There are a few counts of this clonotype. This chain joins TRBV9 and TRBJ2-1; 8 nucleotides align to TRBD2. Germline CDR1 reads SGDLS; CDR2 reads YYNGEE. J was trimmed by 12 bases and V by 0 bases; bases with no gene match: 8. CDR3 length equals 14 residues. CDR3 amino acids: CASSVGPEREGQFF. The CDR3 DNA reads TGTGCCAGCAGCGTAGGACCCGAACGGGAGGGGCAGTTCTTC.

A few counts support this clonotype. The genes are TRBV6-6 and TRBJ1-5; no definite D call. The V end lost 1 base, the J end lost 3 bases, and 4 bases lay between the germline ends. The CDR3 contains 13 residues. Germline V gene lookup returns CDR1 MNHNY and CDR2 SVGAGI (reference sequence). This chain's CDR3 is CASSYLDNQPQHF. The CDR3 DNA follows: TGTGCCAGCAGTTACTTGGACAATCAGCCCCAGCATTTT.

This sequence joins TRBV5-6 and TRBJ2-7; a possible D gene is TRBD2 (5 bases). Germline loops: CDR1 SGHDT, CDR2 YYEEEE. Trimming took 4 bases from V and 2 from J, leaving 16 bases between them. The CDR3 has 15 residues. The CDR3 DNA reads as TGTGCCAGCAGCGGAGTCACCGGGGAGCCCTACGAGCAGTACTTC. It yields the protein CASSGVTGEPYEQYF.

This clonotype was found a few times. The chain uses TRBV27 and TRBJ1-2; no reliable D call. The length of the CDR3 is 15 residues. The V gene lost 5 bases and the J gene lost 1 base, with 14 bases spanning the gap. Germline CDR1 is MNHEY and CDR2 is SMNVEV (reference sequence). The CDR3 DNA reads as TGTGCCAGCAGTCCCCGCGACGGGCTTAACTATGGCTACACCTTC. This sequence encodes CASSPRDGLNYGYTF.

At least ten counts were recorded for this clonotype. V usage is TRBV20-1 and J usage is TRBJ2-7; 8 bases align to TRBD2. Germline CDR1 reads DFQATT; CDR2 reads SNEGSKA (reference sequence). The length of the CDR3 is 15 residues. V dropped 5 bases and J dropped 4; count of bases not matched to a gene: 13. The CDR3 region has the DNA TGCAGTGCTCCCAGCCCCGGGACTAGTCGGTACGAGCAGTACTTC. Its translation: CSAPSPGTSRYEQYF.

The chain couples TRBV7-3 to TRBJ2-1, with TRBD2 as a possible D gene (6 bases). Germline CDR1 reads SGHTA; CDR2 reads FQGTGA. Trimming stripped 2 bases from V and 6 bases from J, with 14 bases between. This CDR3 region has 15 residues. The CDR3 DNA reads TGTGCCAGCAGCTTAGGCCTAGCGACTTTCAATGAGCAGTTCTTC. Protein sequence: CASSLGLATFNEQFF. Complete variable domain (other parts from reference TRBV7-3 and TRBJ2-1): GAGVSQTPSNKVTEKGKYVELRCDPISGHTALYWYRQSLGQGPEFLIYFQGTGAADDSGLPNDRFFAVRPEGSVSTLKIQRTERGDSAVYLCASSLGLATFNEQFFGPGTRLTVL.

The chain links TRBV28 to TRBJ2-1, with 7 bases lining up with TRBD2. This CDR3 has 15 amino acids. V lost 2 bases, J lost 5 bases, and 6 bases stayed unmatched. The germline V gene has CDR1 MDHEN and CDR2 SYDVKM. In DNA form, the CDR3 reads TGTGCCAGCAGTTTAAGGCGGGAGCGTAACAATGAGCAGTTCTTC. It codes for CASSLRRERNNEQFF.

The CDR3 loop reads CASSRSGEAFF. Here the CDR3 DNA reads TGTGCCAGCAGCAGGTCAGGGGAAGCTTTCTTT. The genes are TRBV6-2 or TRBV6-3 and TRBJ1-1; TRBD1 might be the D (5 bases). This CDR3 comprises 11 residues. Germline V gives CDR1 MNHEY, CDR2 SVGEGT. The germline V and J ends were trimmed by 6 bases and 8 bases, with 10 bases remaining between them.

This chain uses TRBV4-1 with TRBJ1-4, with D unclear. Germline V gene sequence: CDR1 MGHRA, CDR2 YSYEKL. CDR3 length: 16 amino acids. Trimming took off 1 base at V and 0 bases at J, with 9 bases between the two ends. CDR3 sequence (DNA): TGCGCCAGCAGCCAAGGTTTCGTGGCAACTAATGAAAAACTGTTTTTT. Protein sequence: CASSQGFVATNEKLFF.

This sequence joins TRBV5-1 and TRBJ1-1, with 9 bases fitting TRBD1. The length of the CDR3 is 15 residues. Germline CDR1 reads SGHRS; CDR2 reads YFSETQ. Trimming cost V 0 bases and J 5 bases; bases outside gene matches: 5. The CDR3 spells CASSLETGGWTEAFF. The CDR3 DNA follows: TGCGCCAGCAGCTTGGAAACAGGGGGCTGGACTGAAGCTTTCTTT. Drawing the rest from reference TRBV5-1 and TRBJ1-1, the complete variable domain is KAGVTQTPRYLIKTRGQQVTLSCSPISGHRSVSWYQQTPGQGLQFLFEYFSETQRNKGNFPGRFSGRQFSNSRSEMNVSTLELGDSALYLCASSLETGGWTEAFFGQGTRLTVV.

The table lists this clonotype with a few counts. The rearrangement links TRBV3-1 to TRBJ1-1, with no clear D. V lost 1 base to trimming and J lost 1 base, with 10 bases between them. There are 15 residues in the CDR3. Germline V gene data show CDR1 as LGHDT and CDR2 as YNNKEL (reference sequence). CDR3 loop: CASSQGRMANTEAFF. The CDR3 DNA is TGTGCCAGCAGCCAAGGCCGTATGGCGAACACTGAAGCTTTCTTT.

The table lists this clonotype with many counts. The V and J genes are TRBV12-3 or TRBV12-4 and TRBJ1-6; unclear D gene. The germline V and J ends were trimmed by 5 bases and 5 bases, with 4 bases remaining between them. This CDR3 region has 12 residues. The CDR3 here is CASSVDNSPLHF. The CDR3 bases are TGTGCCAGCAGTGTAGATAATTCACCCCTCCACTTT.

This clonotype was seen only a few times. The rearrangement uses TRBV7-2 and TRBJ2-1, with no clear D. Trimming took 2 bases from V and 3 from J, leaving 11 bases between them. This CDR3 is built from 15 residues. Germline lookup yields CDR1 SGHTA and CDR2 FQGNSA. The CDR3 spells CASSLISSNYNEQFF. CDR3 coding DNA: TGTGCCAGCAGCTTAATCTCTTCCAACTACAATGAGCAGTTCTTC. Full variable domain (outside the CDR3, taken from reference TRBV7-2 and TRBJ2-1): GAGVSQSPSNKVTEKGKDVELRCDPISGHTALYWYRQSLGQGLEFLIYFQGNSAPDKSGLPSDRFSAERTGGSVSTLTIQRTQQEDSAVYLCASSLISSNYNEQFFGPGTRLTVL.

The table lists this clonotype with a count of one. The chain recombines TRBV12-3 or TRBV12-4 with TRBJ2-4, with D possibly being TRBD2 (5 bases). The CDR3 sequence is 15 residues long. V gave up 3 bases and J gave up 0 bases, with 9 bases separating them. CDR3 sequence (DNA): TGTGCCAGCAGTTTCCCGGGATTAGCCAAAAACATTCAGTACTTC. Encoded protein: CASSFPGLAKNIQYF.

In the case of this clonotype: Mismatch with germline at one junction end may stem from a read error. V usage is TRBV24-1 and J usage is TRBJ1-1; D not certain. The CDR3 extends over 13 amino acids. Germline V CDR1 and CDR2: KGHDR, SFDVKD. The CDR3 nucleotides read TGTACCACCAGTGCATCACGGAACACTGAAGCTTTCTTT. As protein: CTTSASRNTEAFF.

The rearrangement uses TRBV7-9 and TRBJ1-1; D uncertain. This CDR3 contains 13 residues. The V and J ends lost 1 base and 5 bases respectively, with 8 bases between them. Germline V lookup: CDR1 SEHNR, CDR2 FQNEAQ (reference sequence). The CDR3 loop is CASSLGQTTEAFF. In DNA, the CDR3 is TGTGCCAGCAGCTTAGGGCAAACGACTGAAGCTTTCTTT.

The chain uses TRBV28 and TRBJ2-7; D is ambiguous. The V gene's germline CDR1 is MDHEN and CDR2 SYDVKM. Trimming took off 2 bases at V and 5 bases at J, with 16 bases between the two ends. The CDR3 is 15 residues long. CDR3 sequence: CASSLPFVSVHEQYF. The CDR3 bases are TGTGCCAGCAGTTTACCGTTCGTATCGGTCCACGAGCAGTACTTC.

This clonotype was observed a few times. The rearrangement links TRBV2 to TRBJ1-1; D possibly corresponds to TRBD1 (6 bases). From germline, CDR1 is SNHLY and CDR2 FYNNEI. CDR3 length: 12 amino acids. Trimming stripped 6 bases from V and 2 bases from J, with 7 bases between. CDR3 in DNA: TGTGCCAGCAGGGACAGCAACACTGAAGCTTTCTTT. Translation gives CASRDSNTEAFF.